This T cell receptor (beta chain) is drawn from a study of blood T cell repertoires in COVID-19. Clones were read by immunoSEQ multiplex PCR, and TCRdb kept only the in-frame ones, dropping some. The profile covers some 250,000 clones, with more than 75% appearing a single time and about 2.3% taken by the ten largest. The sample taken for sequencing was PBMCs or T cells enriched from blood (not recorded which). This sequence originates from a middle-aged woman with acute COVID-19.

CDR3 sequence reads: CASSLDRGNEQYF. The CDR3 DNA reads as TGTGCCAGCAGCTTAGACAGGGGAAACGAGCAGTACTTC. V is TRBV7-8 and J is TRBJ2-7, with 7 positions matching TRBD1. V gave up 1 base and J gave up 5 bases; unmatched junction bases: 2. The CDR3 spans 13 residues. Germline lookup yields CDR1 SGHVS and CDR2 FQNEAQ.